These 4 T cell receptor beta chains were sequenced from one sample in a study of patients and donors after allogeneic stem cell transplantation. TCRdb passed the RT-PCR reads through MiXCR, listing each CDR3 protein once. The sample contains around 70,000 distinct CDR3 sequences, 26% of which appear only once. Sequences were obtained from blood, either unsorted or a sorted T cell fraction (not recorded which). Every receptor here comes from a human donor who was either an allogeneic HSCT recipient or a stem cell or donor lymphocyte infusion donor (not recorded which). It is not recorded whose cells these are; they may come from a transplant donor.

The chain links TRBV20-1 to TRBJ1-1; maybe TRBD1 (5 bases). The CDR3 totals 13 residues. The V gene lost 6 bases and the J gene lost 1 base, with 12 bases spanning the gap. Per germline, CDR1 DFQATT and CDR2 SNEGSKA (reference sequence). The CDR3 coding sequence is TGCAGTGCCGCGGGACCGCAGAACACTGAAGCTTTCTTT. This gives the protein CSAAGPQNTEAFF.

This clonotype showed up many times. The chain employs TRBV7-8 and TRBJ1-2; D remains ambiguous. Trimming took 11 bases from V and 5 from J, leaving 9 bases between them. The germline V gene encodes CDR1 SGHVS and CDR2 FQNEAQ. The CDR3 length is 10 residues. The CDR3 DNA follows: TGTGCCTCCGGTGGATATGGCTACACCTTC. Protein sequence: CASGGYGYTF.

This clonotype was picked up many times. This chain joins TRBV6-2 or TRBV6-3 and TRBJ2-1; D might be TRBD1 (5 bases). Germline assignment: CDR1 MNHEY and CDR2 SVGEGT. This CDR3 region has 16 residues. The V end was cut by 4 bases, the J end by 4 bases, with 17 bases between. CDR3 sequence: CASSSRRPGNYNEQFF. The CDR3 nucleotides read TGTGCCAGCAGTTCCCGGAGACCAGGGAATTACAATGAGCAGTTCTTC.

The gene calls are TRBV7-3 and TRBJ2-1, with D hard to call. Trimming shortened V by 1 base and J by 1 base, and 14 bases separated the two germline ends. Germline V gives CDR1 SGHTA, CDR2 FQGTGA. CDR3 size: 17 residues. The CDR3 protein is CASSLIPGPGSYNEQFF. The CDR3 DNA reads as TGTGCCAGCAGCTTAATCCCCGGTCCCGGGTCCTACAATGAGCAGTTCTTC.